Below, 23 T cell receptor beta chains from the same sample are listed, as sequenced in a study of cytotoxic CD8 clonotypes in ibrutinib-treated CLL (dated by TCRdb to the early 2020s). Library method: the immunoSEQ multiplex PCR assay. Here the immuneACCESS table is served through TCRdb, limited to in-frame sequences with V and J called. Missing clones are a known gap in these copies; in checked studies unresolved V genes cover under half, and the rest lacks a known reason. For this sample there are approximately 190,000 clones; 65% to 80% appear just once. More than 4.5% of the sample belongs to the ten largest clones. In the paper's terms, the time point label means: about a year on ibrutinib. The sequencing here drew on PBMCs, taken after 12 months of ibrutinib treatment. These receptors all come from a human donor with chronic lymphocytic leukemia.

The V gene is TRBV19, the J gene TRBJ1-1, with 7 bases lining up with TRBD1. Trimming cost V 4 bases and J 0 bases; bases outside gene matches: 5. Germline CDR1 reads LNHDA; CDR2 reads SQIVND (reference sequence). The CDR3 consists of 15 residues. The CDR3 sequence: CASSNPGTVNTEAFF. The CDR3 DNA is TGTGCCAGTAGTAATCCCGGGACAGTGAACACTGAAGCTTTCTTT.

This rearrangement joins TRBV6-5 to TRBJ1-1; D is unresolved. Germline V gene lookup returns CDR1 MNHEY and CDR2 SVGAGI. Trimming removed 6 bases at V and 11 bases at J, with 13 bases between. This CDR3 comprises 11 residues. The CDR3 DNA follows: TGTGCCAGCAGAGGACCGGGCGACGCTTTCTTT. Its protein product is CASRGPGDAFF.

The V and J genes are TRBV6-5 and TRBJ1-2; 10 bases map to TRBD1. CDR3 length: 13 amino acids. The V segment lost 6 bases and the J segment 14 bases; nucleotides outside the gene matches: 12. Germline V lookup: CDR1 MNHEY, CDR2 SVGAGI. The DNA of the CDR3 is TGTGCCAGCAGAAGACAGGGGGCAGGTGGCGGTACCTTC. It is translated as CASRRQGAGGGTF.

The V gene is TRBV28, the J gene TRBJ1-2, with D tentatively TRBD1 (6 bases). The CDR3 totals 14 residues. Looked up from germline, CDR1 is MDHEN and CDR2 is SYDVKM. V shed 6 bases and J shed 2 bases, with 13 bases lying between them. For the CDR3, the DNA is TGTGCCAGCAGAGCTTTCGGACAGAACTATGGCTACACCTTC. This sequence encodes CASRAFGQNYGYTF.

This clone was seen only a few times. The chain has TRBV30 and TRBJ2-1; D is unclear. The ends were cut back, 5 bases at V and 5 bases at J, with 7 bases in the middle. There are 11 residues in the CDR3. Germline V gives CDR1 GTSNPN, CDR2 SVGIG (reference sequence). The CDR3 reads CAWETNNEQFF. CDR3 nucleotides: TGTGCCTGGGAGACCAACAATGAGCAGTTCTTC.

The chain employs TRBV5-1 and TRBJ2-3; 9 positions agree with TRBD1. Per germline, CDR1 SGHRS and CDR2 YFSETQ. CDR3 size: 16 residues. The junction had 8 bases not matched to a gene; V was cut back by 4 bases and J by 2 bases. CDR3 nucleotides: TGCGCCAGCAGCACAAGACAGGGGGGGTACACAGATACGCAGTATTTT. Translating it yields CASSTRQGGYTDTQYF.

The chain is built from TRBV19 and TRBJ2-7, with a weak D call TRBD1 (5 bases). Trimming stripped 6 bases from V and 9 bases from J, with 15 bases between. Germline values: CDR1 LNHDA, CDR2 SQIVND (reference sequence). CDR3 length: 12 residues. CDR3 region: CASRAVTQGQYF. The DNA of the CDR3 is TGTGCCAGTAGGGCGGTCACCCAGGGGCAGTACTTC.

This clone was counted a few times. V is TRBV7-3 and J is TRBJ2-1; no clear D. Germline loops: CDR1 SGHTA, CDR2 FQGTGA. V gave up 5 bases and J gave up 7 bases, with 6 bases separating them. The CDR3 loop spans 11 amino acids. The CDR3 region has the DNA TGTGCCAGCAGCACCGGAAATGAGCAGTTCTTC. Translation gives CASSTGNEQFF.

This clone was recorded a few times. J is TRBJ2-1 and V is TRBV2; TRBD1 matches 9 bases. With V trimmed by 7 bases and J by 6 bases, 7 bases remained unmatched. Germline lookup yields CDR1 SNHLY and CDR2 FYNNEI. The CDR3 has 14 residues. This CDR3 is CASTRDRDLNEQFF. The CDR3 DNA sequence: TGTGCCAGCACCCGGGACAGGGATCTCAATGAGCAGTTCTTC.

The chain carries TRBV7-3 and TRBJ2-7; TRBD2 aligns across 8 bases. J was trimmed by 6 bases and V by 2 bases; bases with no gene match: 6. Per germline, CDR1 SGHTA and CDR2 FQGTGA. The CDR3 sequence is 14 residues long. This chain's CDR3 is CASSLPGRDGEQYF. CDR3 sequence (DNA): TGTGCCAGCAGCTTACCCGGGAGGGACGGCGAGCAGTACTTC.

V usage is TRBV5-1 and J usage is TRBJ2-5; a weak D match, TRBD2 (5 bases). Germline loops: CDR1 SGHRS, CDR2 YFSETQ. The CDR3 totals 14 residues. The V end lost 4 bases, the J end lost 3 bases, and 13 bases lay between the germline ends. CDR3 DNA: TGCGCCAGCAGCATGTTTACGGGGAAAGAGACCCAGTACTTC. This translates into CASSMFTGKETQYF.

The table lists this clone with a few counts. In nucleotides, the CDR3 is TGTGCCAGCAGGGGACAGGGAAGCTATGGCTACACCTTC. It yields the protein CASRGQGSYGYTF. This chain uses TRBV9 with TRBJ1-2; 9 bases are shared with TRBD1. The CDR3 is made up of 13 amino acids. Germline CDR1 is SGDLS and CDR2 is YYNGEE. V gave up 5 bases and J gave up 4 bases; unmatched junction bases: 3.

The V and J genes are TRBV9 and TRBJ1-1; 7 bases agree with TRBD1. Germline-derived CDR1 and CDR2 are SGDLS and YYNGEE. V shed 0 bases and J 7 bases; nucleotides not matched to a gene: 6. The CDR3 totals 14 residues. This CDR3 reads CASSVGTGSSEAFF. CDR3 coding DNA: TGTGCCAGCAGCGTAGGGACAGGTTCAAGTGAAGCTTTCTTT.

V gene TRBV7-8 combines with J gene TRBJ1-1; a weak D match, TRBD1 (5 bases). Germline V gene lookup returns CDR1 SGHVS and CDR2 FQNEAQ. This CDR3 is built from 14 residues. V lost 2 bases and J lost 4, with 11 bases in between. CDR3 bases: TGTGCCAGCAGCTTAAGGGGAGAGGGCACTGAAGCTTTCTTT. Encoded protein: CASSLRGEGTEAFF. The full variable domain, rest sourced from reference TRBV7-8 and TRBJ1-1, is GAGVSQSPRYKVAKRGQDVALRCDPISGHVSLFWYQQALGQGPEFLTYFQNEAQLDKSGLPSDRFFAERPEGSVSTLKIQRTQQEDSAVYLCASSLRGEGTEAFFGQGTRLTVV.

This sequence joins TRBV19 and TRBJ1-5; no definite D call. Trimming shortened V by 1 base and J by 0 bases, and 10 bases separated the two germline ends. The germline CDR1 and CDR2 sequences are LNHDA and SQIVND (reference sequence). The CDR3 runs 16 residues. In nucleotides, the CDR3 is TGTGCCAGTAGTATAGGGTCCGGGAATAGCAATCAGCCCCAGCATTTT. The encoded protein is CASSIGSGNSNQPQHF.

The chain recombines TRBV28 with TRBJ2-3; either TRBD1 or TRBD2 may fit D (6 bases each). This CDR3 spans 15 amino acids. The germline V gene encodes CDR1 MDHEN and CDR2 SYDVKM. V lost 6 bases and J lost 0, with 13 bases in between. The CDR3 reads CASRDTGTSTDTQYF. CDR3 in DNA: TGTGCCAGCAGGGATACAGGGACTAGCACAGATACGCAGTATTTT.

The V call is TRBV2, the J call TRBJ2-3; D gene unclear. The CDR3 sequence is 12 residues long. Trimming removed 6 bases from V and 4 bases from J, with 8 bases in between. Germline values: CDR1 SNHLY, CDR2 FYNNEI. For the CDR3, the DNA is TGTGCCAGCAGGCCCTTCGCAGATACGCAGTATTTT. It translates to CASRPFADTQYF.

This chain connects TRBV29-1 to TRBJ1-2; D unclear. With 7 bases removed from V and 1 base from J, the gap between germline ends came to 1 base. This CDR3 spans 9 amino acids. Germline assignment: CDR1 SQVTM and CDR2 ANQGSEA. The CDR3: CSDNYGYTF. Here the CDR3 DNA reads TGCAGCGATAACTATGGCTACACCTTC.

The chain carries TRBV27 and TRBJ1-4; unclear D gene. Germline V gives CDR1 MNHEY, CDR2 SMNVEV (reference sequence). Trimming shortened V by 2 bases and J by 8 bases, and 12 bases separated the two germline ends. The CDR3 length is 14 residues. Here the CDR3 DNA reads TGTGCCAGCAGTTTAGGTCCCGGAGGCGAAAAACTGTTTTTT. It specifies CASSLGPGGEKLFF.

In its sample, this clone was seen a few times. The chain links TRBV9 to TRBJ2-3, with D possibly called TRBD1 or TRBD2 (5 bases each). This CDR3 region has 16 residues. Trimming took off 4 bases at V and 2 bases at J, with 17 bases between the two ends. Per the germline V gene, CDR1 is SGDLS and CDR2 is YYNGEE. For the CDR3, the DNA is TGTGCCAGCAGCTCCCCCGGGACGGATGTCACAGATACGCAGTATTTT. Translating it yields CASSSPGTDVTDTQYF.

The chain couples TRBV7-9 to TRBJ1-5; D gene uncertain. The germline V gene encodes CDR1 SEHNR and CDR2 FQNEAQ (reference sequence). The CDR3 is made up of 15 amino acids. V gave up 0 bases and J gave up 2 bases, with 8 bases separating them. DNA for the CDR3: TGTGCCAGCAGCTTAGCGTCGGCGGGCAATCAGCCCCAGCATTTT. Protein: CASSLASAGNQPQHF.

The genes are TRBV7-9 and TRBJ1-4; a possible D gene is TRBD1 (5 bases). Between the trimmed V and J ends, which lost 0 bases and 10 bases, there was a span of 12 bases. Germline values: CDR1 SEHNR, CDR2 FQNEAQ (reference sequence). The CDR3 contains 14 residues. As DNA, the CDR3 is TGTGCCAGCAGCTTAGCTGAGGGGTCAGGAAAACTGTTTTTT. Protein: CASSLAEGSGKLFF.

J is TRBJ2-4 and V is TRBV9; TRBD2 matches 9 bases. Germline lookup yields CDR1 SGDLS and CDR2 YYNGEE. The CDR3 covers 16 residues. The trim removed 0 bases at V and 1 base at J, leaving 2 bases unmatched. DNA for the CDR3: TGTGCCAGCAGCGTAGGCGGGGGGGCGGCCAAAAACATTCAGTACTTC. The encoded protein is CASSVGGGAAKNIQYF.